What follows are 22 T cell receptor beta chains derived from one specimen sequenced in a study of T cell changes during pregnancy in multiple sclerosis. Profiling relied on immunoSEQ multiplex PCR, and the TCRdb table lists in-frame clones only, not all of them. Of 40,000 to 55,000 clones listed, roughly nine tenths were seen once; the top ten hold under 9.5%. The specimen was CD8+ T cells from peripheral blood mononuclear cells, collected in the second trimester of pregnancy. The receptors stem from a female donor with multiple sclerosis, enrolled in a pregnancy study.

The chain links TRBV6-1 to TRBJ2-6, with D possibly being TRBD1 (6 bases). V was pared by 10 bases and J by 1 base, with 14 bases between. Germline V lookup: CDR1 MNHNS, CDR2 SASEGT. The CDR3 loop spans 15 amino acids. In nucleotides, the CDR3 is TGTGCCACCGAGCAACAGGGTTCTGGGGCCAACGTCCTGACTTTC. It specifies CATEQQGSGANVLTF.

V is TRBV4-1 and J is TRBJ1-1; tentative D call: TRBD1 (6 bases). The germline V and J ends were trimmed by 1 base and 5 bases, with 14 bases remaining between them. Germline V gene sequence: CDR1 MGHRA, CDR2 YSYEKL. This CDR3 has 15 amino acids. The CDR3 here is CASSQARGGGTEAFF. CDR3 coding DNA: TGCGCCAGCAGCCAAGCGAGGGGAGGGGGAACTGAAGCTTTCTTT.

The CDR3 spells CSVPRDSFLSGYTF. CDR3 bases: TGCAGCGTGCCCCGGGACAGCTTTCTGAGCGGCTACACCTTC. The chain recombines TRBV29-1 with TRBJ1-2; 7 bases are a match to TRBD1. Germline CDR1 reads SQVTM; CDR2 reads ANQGSEA. Trimming cost V 6 bases and J 8 bases; bases outside gene matches: 15. The CDR3 extends over 14 amino acids.

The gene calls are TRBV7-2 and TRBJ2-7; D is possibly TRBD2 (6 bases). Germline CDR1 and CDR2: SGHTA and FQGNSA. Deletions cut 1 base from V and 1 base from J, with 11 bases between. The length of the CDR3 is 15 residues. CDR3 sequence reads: CASSLDEGLSYEQYF. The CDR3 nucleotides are TGTGCCAGCAGCTTAGATGAGGGACTTTCCTACGAGCAGTACTTC.

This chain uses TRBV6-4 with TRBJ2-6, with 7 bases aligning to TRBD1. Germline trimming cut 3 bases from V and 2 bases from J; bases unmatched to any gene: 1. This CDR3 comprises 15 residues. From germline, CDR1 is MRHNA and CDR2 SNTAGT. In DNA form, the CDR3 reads TGTGCCAGCAGTGATCAGGGGGCTGGGGCCAACGTCCTGACTTTC. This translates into CASSDQGAGANVLTF.

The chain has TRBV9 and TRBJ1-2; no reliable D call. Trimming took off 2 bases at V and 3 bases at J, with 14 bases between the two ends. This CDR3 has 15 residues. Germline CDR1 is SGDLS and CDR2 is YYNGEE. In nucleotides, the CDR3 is TGTGCCAGCAGCGTCCACTTCTACGGGGACTATGGCTACACCTTC. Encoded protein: CASSVHFYGDYGYTF. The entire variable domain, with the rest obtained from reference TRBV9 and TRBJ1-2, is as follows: DSGVTQTPKHLITATGQRVTLRCSPRSGDLSVYWYQQSLDQGLQFLIQYYNGEERAKGNILERFSAQQFPDLHSELNLSSLELGDSALYFCASSVHFYGDYGYTFGSGTRLTVV.

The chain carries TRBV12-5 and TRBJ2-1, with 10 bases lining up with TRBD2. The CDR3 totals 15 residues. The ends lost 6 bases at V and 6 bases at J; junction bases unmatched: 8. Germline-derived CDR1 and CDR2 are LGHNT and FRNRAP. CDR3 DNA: TGTGCTAGTGGCCAGAGCGGGGGGGTGTTCAATGAGCAGTTCTTC. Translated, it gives CASGQSGGVFNEQFF. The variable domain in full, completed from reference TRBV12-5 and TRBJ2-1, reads DARVTQTPRHKVTEMGQEVTMRCQPILGHNTVFWYRQTMMQGLELLAYFRNRAPLDDSGMPKDRFSAEMPDATLATLKIQPSEPRDSAVYFCASGQSGGVFNEQFFGPGTRLTVL.

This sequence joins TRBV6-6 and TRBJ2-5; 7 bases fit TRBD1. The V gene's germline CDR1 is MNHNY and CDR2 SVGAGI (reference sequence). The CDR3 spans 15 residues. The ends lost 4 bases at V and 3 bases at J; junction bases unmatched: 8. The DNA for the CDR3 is TGTGCCAGCAGTTCCCTCCGACAGGGAGAAGAGACCCAGTACTTC. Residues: CASSSLRQGEETQYF.

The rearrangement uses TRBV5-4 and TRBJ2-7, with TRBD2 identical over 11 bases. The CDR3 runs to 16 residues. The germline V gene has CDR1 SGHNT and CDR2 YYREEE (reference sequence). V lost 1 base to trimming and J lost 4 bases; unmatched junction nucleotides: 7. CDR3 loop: CASSLSSLAGGYEQYF. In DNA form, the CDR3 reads TGTGCCAGCAGCTTGTCTTCCCTAGCGGGAGGTTACGAGCAGTACTTC.

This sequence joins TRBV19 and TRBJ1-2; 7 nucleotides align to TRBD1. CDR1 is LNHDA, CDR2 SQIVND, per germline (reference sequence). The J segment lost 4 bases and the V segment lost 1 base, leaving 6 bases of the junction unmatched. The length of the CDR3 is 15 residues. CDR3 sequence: CASSIVQGSGYGYTF. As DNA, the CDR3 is TGTGCCAGTAGTATAGTACAGGGGTCGGGCTATGGCTACACCTTC.

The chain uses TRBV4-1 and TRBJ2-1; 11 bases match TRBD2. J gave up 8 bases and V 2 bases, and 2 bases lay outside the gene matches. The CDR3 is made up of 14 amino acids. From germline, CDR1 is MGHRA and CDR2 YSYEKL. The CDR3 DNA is TGCGCCAGCAGCCAAACTAGCGGGAGTTATGAGCAGTTCTTC. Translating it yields CASSQTSGSYEQFF.

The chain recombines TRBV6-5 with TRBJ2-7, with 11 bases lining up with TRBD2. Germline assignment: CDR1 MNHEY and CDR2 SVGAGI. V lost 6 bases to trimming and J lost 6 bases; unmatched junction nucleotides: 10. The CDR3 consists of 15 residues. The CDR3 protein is CASRARSSGGREQYF. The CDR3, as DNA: TGTGCCAGCAGAGCCCGCTCTAGCGGGGGGCGCGAGCAGTACTTC.

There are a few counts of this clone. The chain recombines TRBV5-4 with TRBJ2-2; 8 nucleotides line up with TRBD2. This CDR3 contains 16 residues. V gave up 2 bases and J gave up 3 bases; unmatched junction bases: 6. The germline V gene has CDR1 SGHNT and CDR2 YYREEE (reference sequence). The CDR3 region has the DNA TGTGCCAGCAGCTTTAGCGGGGAGGTTCACACCGGGGAGCTGTTTTTT. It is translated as CASSFSGEVHTGELFF.

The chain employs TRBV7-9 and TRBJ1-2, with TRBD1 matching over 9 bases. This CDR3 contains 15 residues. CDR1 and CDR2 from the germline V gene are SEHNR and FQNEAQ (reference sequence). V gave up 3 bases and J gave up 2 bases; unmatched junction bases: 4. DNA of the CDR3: TGTGCCAGCAGCTTGTCGGGACAGGGCAACTATGGCTACACCTTC. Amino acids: CASSLSGQGNYGYTF.

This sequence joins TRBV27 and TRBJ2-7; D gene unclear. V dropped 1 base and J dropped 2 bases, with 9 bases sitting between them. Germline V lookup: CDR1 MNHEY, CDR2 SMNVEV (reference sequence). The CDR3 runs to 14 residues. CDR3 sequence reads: CASSLLAKTYEQYF. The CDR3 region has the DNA TGTGCCAGCAGTTTATTGGCCAAAACCTACGAGCAGTACTTC.

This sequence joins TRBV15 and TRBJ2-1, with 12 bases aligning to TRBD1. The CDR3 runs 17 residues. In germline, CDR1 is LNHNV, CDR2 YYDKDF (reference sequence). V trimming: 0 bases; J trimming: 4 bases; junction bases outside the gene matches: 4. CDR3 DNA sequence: TGTGCCACCAGCAGAGAGGGACAGGGGGCGGGTTACAATGAGCAGTTCTTC. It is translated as CATSREGQGAGYNEQFF.

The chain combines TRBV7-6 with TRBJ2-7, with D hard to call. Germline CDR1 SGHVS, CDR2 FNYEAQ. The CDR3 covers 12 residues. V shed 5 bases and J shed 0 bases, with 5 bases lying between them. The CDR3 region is CASSPGSYEQYF. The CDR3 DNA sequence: TGTGCCAGCAGCCCGGGCTCCTACGAGCAGTACTTC.

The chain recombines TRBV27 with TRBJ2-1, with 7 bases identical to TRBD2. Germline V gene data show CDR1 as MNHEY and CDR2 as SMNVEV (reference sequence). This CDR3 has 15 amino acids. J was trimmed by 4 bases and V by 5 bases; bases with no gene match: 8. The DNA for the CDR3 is TGTGCCAGCAGTCTAATTCGGGGGGTATACAATGAGCAGTTCTTC. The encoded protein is CASSLIRGVYNEQFF.

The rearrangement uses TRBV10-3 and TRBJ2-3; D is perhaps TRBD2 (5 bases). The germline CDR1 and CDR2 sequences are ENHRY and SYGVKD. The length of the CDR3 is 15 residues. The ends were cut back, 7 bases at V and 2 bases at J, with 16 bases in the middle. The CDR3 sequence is CAIMMTNSNTDTQYF. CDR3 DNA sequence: TGTGCCATCATGATGACTAACTCCAACACAGATACGCAGTATTTT.

CDR3 bases: TGTGCCAGCAGCTTCTCAAGCTGGGACACGTCCGAGCCCGAGCAGTACTTC. Translation: CASSFSSWDTSEPEQYF. The chain couples TRBV5-5 to TRBJ2-7; a weak D match, TRBD1 (6 bases). V lost 2 bases, J lost 6 bases, and 24 bases lay in between. This CDR3 is 17 amino acids long. CDR1 is SGHKS, CDR2 YYEKEE, per germline (reference sequence).

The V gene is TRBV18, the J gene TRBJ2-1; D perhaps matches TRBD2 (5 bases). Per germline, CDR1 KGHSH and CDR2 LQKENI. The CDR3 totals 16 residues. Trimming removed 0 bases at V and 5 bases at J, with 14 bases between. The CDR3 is CASSPPDSLAHNEQFF. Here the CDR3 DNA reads TGTGCCAGCTCACCACCTGATAGTTTAGCGCACAATGAGCAGTTCTTC.

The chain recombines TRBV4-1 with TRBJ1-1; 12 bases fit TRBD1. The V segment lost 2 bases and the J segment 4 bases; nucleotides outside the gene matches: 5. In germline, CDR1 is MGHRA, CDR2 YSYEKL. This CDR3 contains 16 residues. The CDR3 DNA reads TGCGCCAGCAGCCAACCCTTGGGACAGGGGGCCACTGAAGCTTTCTTT. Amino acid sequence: CASSQPLGQGATEAFF.